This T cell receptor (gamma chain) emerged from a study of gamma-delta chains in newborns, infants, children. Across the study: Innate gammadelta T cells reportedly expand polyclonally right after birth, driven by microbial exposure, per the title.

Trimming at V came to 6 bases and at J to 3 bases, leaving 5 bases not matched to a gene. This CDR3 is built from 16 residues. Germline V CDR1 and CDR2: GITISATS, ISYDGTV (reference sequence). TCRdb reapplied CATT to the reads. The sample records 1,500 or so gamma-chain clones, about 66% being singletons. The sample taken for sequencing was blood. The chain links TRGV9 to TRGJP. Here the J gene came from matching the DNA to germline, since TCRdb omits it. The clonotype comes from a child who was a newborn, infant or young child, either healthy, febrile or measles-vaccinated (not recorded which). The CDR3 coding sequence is TGTGCCTTGTGGAACTCGCAAGAGTTGGGCAAAAAAATCAAGGTATTT. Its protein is CALWNSQELGKKIKVF.